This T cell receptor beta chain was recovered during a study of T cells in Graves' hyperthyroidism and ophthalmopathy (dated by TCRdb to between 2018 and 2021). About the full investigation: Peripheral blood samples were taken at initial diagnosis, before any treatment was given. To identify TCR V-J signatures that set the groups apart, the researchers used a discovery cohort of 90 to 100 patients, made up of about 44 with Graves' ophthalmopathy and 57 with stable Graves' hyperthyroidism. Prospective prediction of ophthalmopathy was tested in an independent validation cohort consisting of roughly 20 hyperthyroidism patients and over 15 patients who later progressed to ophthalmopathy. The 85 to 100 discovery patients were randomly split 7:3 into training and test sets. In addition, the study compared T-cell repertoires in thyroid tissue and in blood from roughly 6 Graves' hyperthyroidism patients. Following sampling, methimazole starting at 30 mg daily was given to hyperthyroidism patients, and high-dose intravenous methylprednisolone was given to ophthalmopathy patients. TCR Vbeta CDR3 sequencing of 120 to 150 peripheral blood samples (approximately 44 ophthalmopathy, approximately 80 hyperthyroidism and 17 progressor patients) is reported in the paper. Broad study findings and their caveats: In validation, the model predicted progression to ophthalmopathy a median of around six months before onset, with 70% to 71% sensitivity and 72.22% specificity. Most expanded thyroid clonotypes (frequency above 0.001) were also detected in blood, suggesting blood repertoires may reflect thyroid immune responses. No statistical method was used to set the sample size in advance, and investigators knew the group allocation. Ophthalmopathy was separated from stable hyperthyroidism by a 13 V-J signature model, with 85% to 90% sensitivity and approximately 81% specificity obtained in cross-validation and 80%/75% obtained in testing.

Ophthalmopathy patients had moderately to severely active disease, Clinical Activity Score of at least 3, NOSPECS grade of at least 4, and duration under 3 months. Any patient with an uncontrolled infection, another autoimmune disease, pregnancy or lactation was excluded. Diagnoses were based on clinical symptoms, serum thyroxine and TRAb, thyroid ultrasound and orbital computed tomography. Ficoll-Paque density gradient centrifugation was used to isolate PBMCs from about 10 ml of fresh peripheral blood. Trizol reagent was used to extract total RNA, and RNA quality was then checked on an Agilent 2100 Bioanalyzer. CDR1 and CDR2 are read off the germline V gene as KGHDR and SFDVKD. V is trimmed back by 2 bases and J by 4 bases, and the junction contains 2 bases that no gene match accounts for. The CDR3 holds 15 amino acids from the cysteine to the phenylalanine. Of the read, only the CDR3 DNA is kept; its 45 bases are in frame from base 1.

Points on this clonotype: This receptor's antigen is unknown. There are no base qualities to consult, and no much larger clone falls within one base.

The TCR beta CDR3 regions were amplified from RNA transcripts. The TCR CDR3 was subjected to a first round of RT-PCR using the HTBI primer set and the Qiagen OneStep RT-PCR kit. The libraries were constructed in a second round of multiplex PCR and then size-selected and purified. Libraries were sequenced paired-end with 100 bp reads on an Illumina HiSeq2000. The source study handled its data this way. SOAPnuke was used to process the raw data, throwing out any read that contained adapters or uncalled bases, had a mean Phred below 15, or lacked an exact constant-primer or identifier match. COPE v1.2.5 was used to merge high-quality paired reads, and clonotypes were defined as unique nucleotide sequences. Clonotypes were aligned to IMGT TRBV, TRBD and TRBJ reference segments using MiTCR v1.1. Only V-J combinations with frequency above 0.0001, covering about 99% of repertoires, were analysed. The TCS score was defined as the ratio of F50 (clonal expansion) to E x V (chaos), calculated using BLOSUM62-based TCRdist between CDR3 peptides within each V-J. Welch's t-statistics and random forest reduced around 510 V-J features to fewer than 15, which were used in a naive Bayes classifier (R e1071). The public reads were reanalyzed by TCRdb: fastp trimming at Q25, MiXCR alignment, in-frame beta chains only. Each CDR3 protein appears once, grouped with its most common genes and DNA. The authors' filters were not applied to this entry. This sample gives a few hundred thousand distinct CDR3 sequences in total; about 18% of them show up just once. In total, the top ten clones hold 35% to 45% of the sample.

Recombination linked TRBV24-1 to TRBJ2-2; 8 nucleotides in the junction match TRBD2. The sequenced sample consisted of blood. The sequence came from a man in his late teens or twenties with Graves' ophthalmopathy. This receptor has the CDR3 CATSDSGGCTGELFF. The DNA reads TGTGCCACCAGTGATTCGGGGGGGTGCACCGGGGAGCTGTTTTTT.